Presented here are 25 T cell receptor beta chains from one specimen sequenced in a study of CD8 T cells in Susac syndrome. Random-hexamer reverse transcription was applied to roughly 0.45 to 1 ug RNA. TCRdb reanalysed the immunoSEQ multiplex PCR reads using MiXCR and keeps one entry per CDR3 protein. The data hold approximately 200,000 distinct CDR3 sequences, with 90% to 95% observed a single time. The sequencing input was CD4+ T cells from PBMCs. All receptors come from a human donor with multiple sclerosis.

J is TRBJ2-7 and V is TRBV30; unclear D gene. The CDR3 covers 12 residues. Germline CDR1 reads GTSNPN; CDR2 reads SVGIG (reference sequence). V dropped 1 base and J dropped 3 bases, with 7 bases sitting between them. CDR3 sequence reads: CAWSERSYEQYF. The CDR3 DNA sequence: TGTGCCTGGAGTGAACGTAGCTACGAGCAGTACTTC.

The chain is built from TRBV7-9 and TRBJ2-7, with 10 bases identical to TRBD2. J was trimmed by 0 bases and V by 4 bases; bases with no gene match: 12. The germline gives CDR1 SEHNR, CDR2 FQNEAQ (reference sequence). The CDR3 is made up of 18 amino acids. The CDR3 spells CASSYSKAGGLPSYEQYF. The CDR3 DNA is TGTGCCAGCAGCTACTCGAAAGCGGGAGGGCTCCCCTCCTACGAGCAGTACTTC. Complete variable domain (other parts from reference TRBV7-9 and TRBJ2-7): DTGVSQNPRHKITKRGQNVTFRCDPISEHNRLYWYRQTLGQGPEFLTYFQNEAQLEKSRLLSDRFSAERPKGSFSTLEIQRTEQGDSAMYLCASSYSKAGGLPSYEQYFGPGTRLTVT.

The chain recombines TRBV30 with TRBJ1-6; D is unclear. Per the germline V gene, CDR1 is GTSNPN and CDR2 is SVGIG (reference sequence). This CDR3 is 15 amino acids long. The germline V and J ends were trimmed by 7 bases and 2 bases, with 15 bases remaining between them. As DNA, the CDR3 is TGTGCCTACCGTCGGGCAGAGACCTATAATTCACCCCTCCACTTT. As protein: CAYRRAETYNSPLHF.

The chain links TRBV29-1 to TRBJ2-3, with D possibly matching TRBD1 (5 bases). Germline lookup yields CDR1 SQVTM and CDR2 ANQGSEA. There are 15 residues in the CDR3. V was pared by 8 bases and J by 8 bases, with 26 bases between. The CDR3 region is CSLLDTGYVFGTQYF. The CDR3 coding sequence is TGCAGCCTCCTGGATACAGGATATGTTTTTGGTACGCAGTATTTT.

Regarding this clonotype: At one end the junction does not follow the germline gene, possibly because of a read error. Here the CDR3 DNA reads TGTGCCAGCAGCCAGCAAACCGGGACGACGGCCTTC. Amino acid sequence: CASSQQTGTTAF. The rearrangement links TRBV3-1 to TRBJ1-2; a weak D match, TRBD1 (5 bases). Germline CDR1 reads LGHDT; CDR2 reads YNNKEL (reference sequence). The CDR3 sequence is 12 residues long.

CDR3 coding DNA: TGTGCCAGCAGTTCCCGCCACCCTAGCAATCAGCCCCAGCATTTT. Translated: CASSSRHPSNQPQHF. V usage is TRBV12-3 or TRBV12-4 and J usage is TRBJ1-5, with D unclear. The CDR3 is made up of 15 amino acids. Trimming stripped 4 bases from V and 0 bases from J, with 10 bases between.

For the CDR3, the DNA is TGTGCCAGCAAACACAGTGAGTCGGGGGCCAACGTCCTGACTTTC. This encodes CASKHSESGANVLTF. The genes are TRBV12-3 or TRBV12-4 and TRBJ2-6, with unresolved D. The CDR3 length is 15 residues. The V end was cut by 7 bases, the J end by 4 bases, with 14 bases between.

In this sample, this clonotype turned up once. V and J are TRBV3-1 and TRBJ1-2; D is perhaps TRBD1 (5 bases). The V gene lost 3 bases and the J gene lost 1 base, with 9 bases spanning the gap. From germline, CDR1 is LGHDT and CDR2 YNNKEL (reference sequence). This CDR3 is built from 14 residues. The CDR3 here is CASSQQQVNYGYTF. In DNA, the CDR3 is TGTGCCAGCAGCCAGCAACAGGTTAACTATGGCTACACCTTC.

The CDR3 sequence is CASTRGPNTGELFF. The CDR3 nucleotides are TGTGCCTCCACCCGAGGGCCGAACACCGGGGAGCTGTTTTTT. The chain is built from TRBV30 and TRBJ2-2; a weak D match, TRBD2 (5 bases). Trimming pared 7 bases from V and 0 bases from J, leaving 12 bases between. The CDR3 is made up of 14 amino acids. In germline, CDR1 is GTSNPN, CDR2 SVGIG (reference sequence).

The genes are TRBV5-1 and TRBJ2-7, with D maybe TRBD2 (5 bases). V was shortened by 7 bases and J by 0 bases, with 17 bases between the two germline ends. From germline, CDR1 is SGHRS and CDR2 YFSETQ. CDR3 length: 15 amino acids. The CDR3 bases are TGCGCCAGCGGGGTAGGAGGCGTACCCTCCTACGAGCAGTACTTC. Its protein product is CASGVGGVPSYEQYF.

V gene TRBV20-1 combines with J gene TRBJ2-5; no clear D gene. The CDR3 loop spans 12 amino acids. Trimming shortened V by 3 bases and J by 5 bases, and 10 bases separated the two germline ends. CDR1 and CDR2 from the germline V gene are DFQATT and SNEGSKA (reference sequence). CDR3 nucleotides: TGCAGTGCTAGGGAACCGTCGGAGACCCAGTACTTC. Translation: CSAREPSETQYF.

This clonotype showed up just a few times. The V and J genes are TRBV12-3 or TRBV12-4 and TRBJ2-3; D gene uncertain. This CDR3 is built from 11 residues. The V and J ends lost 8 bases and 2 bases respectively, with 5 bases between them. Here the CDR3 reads CASAFTDTQYF. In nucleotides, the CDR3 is TGTGCCAGCGCCTTCACAGATACGCAGTATTTT.

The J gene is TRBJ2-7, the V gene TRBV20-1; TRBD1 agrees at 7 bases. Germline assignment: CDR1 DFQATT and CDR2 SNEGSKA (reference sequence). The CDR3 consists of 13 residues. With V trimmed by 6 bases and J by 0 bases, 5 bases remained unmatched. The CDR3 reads CSALDRSSYEQYF. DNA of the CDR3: TGCAGTGCCCTGGACAGGTCCTCCTACGAGCAGTACTTC.

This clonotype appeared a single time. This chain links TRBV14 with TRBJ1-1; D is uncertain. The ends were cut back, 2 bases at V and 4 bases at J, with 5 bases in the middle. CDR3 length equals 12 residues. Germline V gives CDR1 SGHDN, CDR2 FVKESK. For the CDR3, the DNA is TGTGCCAGCAGCCAAACTCTCACTGAAGCTTTCTTT. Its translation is CASSQTLTEAFF.

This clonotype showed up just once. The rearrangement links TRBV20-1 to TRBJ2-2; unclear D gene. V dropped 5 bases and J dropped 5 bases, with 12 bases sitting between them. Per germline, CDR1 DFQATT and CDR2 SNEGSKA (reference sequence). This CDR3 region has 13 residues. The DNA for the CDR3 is TGCAGTGCTCAGGATGGGCAAACCGGGGAGCTGTTTTTT. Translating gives CSAQDGQTGELFF.

The CDR3 loop reads CASSVEGVWERYNEQFF. CDR3 in DNA: TGTGCCAGCAGCGTAGAGGGGGTCTGGGAACGGTACAATGAGCAGTTCTTC. This sequence joins TRBV9 and TRBJ2-1; tentatively, D is TRBD1 (6 bases). Trimming removed 0 bases from V and 4 bases from J, with 17 bases in between. Germline CDR1 is SGDLS and CDR2 is YYNGEE. The CDR3 covers 17 residues.

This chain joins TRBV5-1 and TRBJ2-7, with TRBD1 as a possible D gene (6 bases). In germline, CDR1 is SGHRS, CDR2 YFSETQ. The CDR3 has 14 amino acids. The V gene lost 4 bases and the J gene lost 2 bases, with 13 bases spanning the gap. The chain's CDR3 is CASSPGTPTYEQYF. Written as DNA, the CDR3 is TGCGCCAGCAGCCCAGGGACACCGACCTACGAGCAGTACTTC.

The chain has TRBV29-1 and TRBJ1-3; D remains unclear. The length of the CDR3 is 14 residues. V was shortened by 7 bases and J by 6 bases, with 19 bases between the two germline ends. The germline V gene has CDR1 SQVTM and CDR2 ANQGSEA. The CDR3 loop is CSAWAPRRENTIYF. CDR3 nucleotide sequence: TGCAGCGCTTGGGCCCCACGACGGGAAAACACCATATATTTT.

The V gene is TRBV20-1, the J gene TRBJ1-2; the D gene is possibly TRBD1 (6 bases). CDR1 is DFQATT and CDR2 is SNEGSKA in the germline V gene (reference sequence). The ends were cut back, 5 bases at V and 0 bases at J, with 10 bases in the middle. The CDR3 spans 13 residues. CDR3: CSASDRPNYGYTF. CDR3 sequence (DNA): TGCAGTGCTTCGGACAGACCTAACTATGGCTACACCTTC.

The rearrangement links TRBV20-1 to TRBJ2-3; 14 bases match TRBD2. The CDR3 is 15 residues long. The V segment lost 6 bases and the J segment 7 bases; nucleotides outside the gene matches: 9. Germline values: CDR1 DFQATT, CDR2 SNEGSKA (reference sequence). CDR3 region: CSASGLAGAWNTQYF. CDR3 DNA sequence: TGCAGTGCCTCGGGACTAGCGGGGGCGTGGAATACGCAGTATTTT.

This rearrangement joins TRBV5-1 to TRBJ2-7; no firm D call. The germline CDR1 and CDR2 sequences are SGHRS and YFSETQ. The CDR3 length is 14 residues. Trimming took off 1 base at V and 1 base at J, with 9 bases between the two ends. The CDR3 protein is CASSLWKESYEQYF. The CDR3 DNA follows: TGCGCCAGCAGCTTGTGGAAGGAGTCCTACGAGCAGTACTTC.

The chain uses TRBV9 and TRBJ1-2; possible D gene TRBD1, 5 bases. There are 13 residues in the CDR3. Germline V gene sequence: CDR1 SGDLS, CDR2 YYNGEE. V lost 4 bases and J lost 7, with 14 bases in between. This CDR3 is CASSPSPGFGYTF. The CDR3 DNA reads TGTGCCAGCAGCCCATCCCCAGGGTTTGGCTACACCTTC.

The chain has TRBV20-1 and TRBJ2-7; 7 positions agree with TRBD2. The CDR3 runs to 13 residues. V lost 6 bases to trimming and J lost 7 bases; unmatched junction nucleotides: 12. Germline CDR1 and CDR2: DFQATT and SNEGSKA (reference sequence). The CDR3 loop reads CSAGGGRAGEQYF. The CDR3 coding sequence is TGCAGTGCCGGGGGTGGGAGGGCTGGTGAGCAGTACTTC.

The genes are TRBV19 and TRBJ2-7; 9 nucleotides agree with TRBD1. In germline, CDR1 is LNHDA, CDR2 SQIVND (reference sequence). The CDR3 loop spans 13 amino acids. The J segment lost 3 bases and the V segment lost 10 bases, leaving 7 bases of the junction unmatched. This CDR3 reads CATLPGQGYEQYF. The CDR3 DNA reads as TGTGCCACCCTCCCGGGACAGGGCTACGAGCAGTACTTC.

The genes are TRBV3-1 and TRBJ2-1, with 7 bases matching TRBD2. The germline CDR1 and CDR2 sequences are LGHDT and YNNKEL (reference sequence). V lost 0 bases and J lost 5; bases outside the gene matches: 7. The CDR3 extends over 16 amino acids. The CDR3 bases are TGTGCCAGCAGCCAAGATAGGGCTAGCGGAAACAATGAGCAGTTCTTC. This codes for CASSQDRASGNNEQFF.